Presented here are 27 T cell receptor beta chains from one specimen sequenced in a study of post-analysis software for immune sequencing data. Whole-study findings and limits: Comparison of patients with controls showed four or five TRBV segments more frequent in patients, TRBV5-6, TRBV5-1 and TRBV20-1 among them.

Each TCR beta cDNA library carried unique molecular identifiers. From the PCR reads, TCRdb called clonotypes with MiXCR, one entry per CDR3 protein. Here the sample spans more than 500,000 distinct CDR3 sequences, approximately 34% being singletons. Their cognate antigens are unknown. The source material was blood. The receptors stem from a girl aged 2 to 17 with multiple sclerosis.

The rearrangement links TRBV20-1 to TRBJ2-1, with 15 positions matching TRBD2. Germline-derived CDR1 and CDR2 are DFQATT and SNEGSKA (reference sequence). This CDR3 comprises 17 residues. With V trimmed by 1 base and J by 5 bases, 6 bases remained unmatched. CDR3 protein: CSARVEGLAGGDNEQFF. The CDR3 nucleotides are TGCAGTGCTAGAGTAGAAGGACTAGCGGGGGGGGACAATGAGCAGTTCTTC.

The rearrangement joins TRBV5-5 to TRBJ2-7; 10 nucleotides match TRBD1. Trimming at V came to 5 bases and at J to 7 bases, leaving 6 bases not matched to a gene. Germline V CDR1 and CDR2: SGHKS, YYEKEE (reference sequence). The CDR3 runs 13 residues. The CDR3 spells CASRTGTGDEQYF. CDR3 nucleotides: TGTGCCAGCAGAACCGGGACAGGGGATGAGCAGTACTTC. Looking up the rest from reference TRBV5-5 and TRBJ2-7 gives the full variable domain: DAGVTQSPTHLIKTRGQQVTLRCSPISGHKSVSWYQQVLGQGPQFIFQYYEKEERGRGNFPDRFSARQFPNYSSELNVNALLLGDSALYLCASRTGTGDEQYFGPGTRLTVT.

V gene TRBV10-2 combines with J gene TRBJ2-5; 11 bases agree with TRBD2. The CDR3 is 16 amino acids. The J segment lost 4 bases and the V segment lost 3 bases, leaving 7 bases of the junction unmatched. Germline V gene lookup returns CDR1 WSHSY and CDR2 SAAADI. CDR3: CASSEILAGAAETQYF. CDR3 in DNA: TGCGCCAGCAGTGAAATACTAGCGGGGGCCGCAGAGACCCAGTACTTC.

The CDR3: CASSHPGPHGSGYTF. CDR3 DNA: TGTGCCAGCAGCCATCCCGGGCCCCATGGTTCTGGCTACACCTTC. The chain couples TRBV14 to TRBJ1-2; D gene uncertain. V was shortened by 3 bases and J by 7 bases, with 18 bases between the two germline ends. The CDR3 totals 15 residues. Germline lookup yields CDR1 SGHDN and CDR2 FVKESK.

This clonotype was recorded a few times. The chain uses TRBV4-1 and TRBJ1-2, with no clear D. The germline V gene encodes CDR1 MGHRA and CDR2 YSYEKL. The CDR3 extends over 14 amino acids. Trimming removed 0 bases at V and 12 bases at J, with 17 bases between. CDR3 DNA sequence: TGCGCCAGCAGCCAAGATAACCGCGCTCAAGAGGACACCTTC. This encodes CASSQDNRAQEDTF.

The V gene is TRBV27, the J gene TRBJ1-6; the D is unclear. V lost 5 bases and J 0 bases, leaving 11 bases between the germline ends. CDR3 length equals 16 residues. Germline V lookup: CDR1 MNHEY, CDR2 SMNVEV (reference sequence). The CDR3 protein is CASSPWGSSYNSPLHF. The CDR3 coding sequence is TGTGCCAGCAGTCCCTGGGGTAGCTCCTATAATTCACCCCTCCACTTT.

Written as DNA, the CDR3 is TGCGCCAGCAGCTTGGGCAGGGACGAGACCCAGTACTTC. This codes for CASSLGRDETQYF. The gene calls are TRBV5-1 and TRBJ2-5, with D perhaps being TRBD1 or TRBD2 (5 bases each). V was pared by 0 bases and J by 5 bases, with 8 bases between. This CDR3 comprises 13 residues. CDR1 and CDR2 from the germline V gene are SGHRS and YFSETQ. Drawing the rest from reference TRBV5-1 and TRBJ2-5, the complete variable domain is KAGVTQTPRYLIKTRGQQVTLSCSPISGHRSVSWYQQTPGQGLQFLFEYFSETQRNKGNFPGRFSGRQFSNSRSEMNVSTLELGDSALYLCASSLGRDETQYFGPGTRLLVL.

The rearrangement links TRBV27 to TRBJ2-5, with 11 nucleotides matching TRBD2. The DNA end is a closer match to TRBJ2-1, so the J assignment may be wrong. CDR1 and CDR2 from the germline V gene are MNHEY and SMNVEV (reference sequence). This CDR3 has 16 residues. CDR3 protein: CASSPRLAGLQETQFF. The CDR3 DNA reads TGTGCCAGCAGCCCAAGACTAGCGGGGCTCCAAGAGACCCAGTTCTTC.

The count of this clonotype is one. The CDR3 spells CASSLWAGTTTDTQYF. The CDR3 nucleotides are TGTGCCAGCAGTTTATGGGCGGGGACAACCACAGATACGCAGTATTTT. The chain employs TRBV28 and TRBJ2-3; either TRBD1 or TRBD2 may supply D (6 bases each). Germline CDR1 is MDHEN and CDR2 is SYDVKM. This CDR3 spans 16 amino acids. V gave up 0 bases and J gave up 2 bases, with 12 bases separating them.

A few counts support this clonotype. The V and J genes are TRBV6-5 and TRBJ2-5; a weak D match, TRBD2 (5 bases). The V gene's germline CDR1 is MNHEY and CDR2 SVGAGI. CDR3 length equals 15 residues. V was shortened by 4 bases and J by 5 bases, with 17 bases between the two germline ends. The CDR3 nucleotides read TGTGCCAGCAGTTCGGGATTAAGGGCTCTGGAGACCCAGTACTTC. Translation gives CASSSGLRALETQYF.

This clonotype was detected a few times. The CDR3 sequence: CASSYLPESFNEQFF. The CDR3 DNA reads TGCGCCAGCAGCTACTTACCCGAGTCGTTCAATGAGCAGTTCTTC. V and J are TRBV5-1 and TRBJ2-1; no reliable D call. Trimming left V 3 bases short and J 6 bases short, with 16 bases between. Germline values: CDR1 SGHRS, CDR2 YFSETQ. The CDR3 is 15 amino acids.

The rearrangement joins TRBV15 to TRBJ2-1; D is possibly TRBD2 (7 bases). CDR1 LNHNV and CDR2 YYDKDF come from the germline V gene (reference sequence). Deletions cut 3 bases from V and 4 bases from J, with 16 bases between. The CDR3 spans 16 residues. CDR3 nucleotide sequence: TGTGCCACCAGCAGGGCGAGGGGGGGGTTATACAATGAGCAGTTCTTC. Protein: CATSRARGGLYNEQFF.

The CDR3 loop is CASSPAGAGSIGEKLFF. The CDR3, as DNA: TGTGCCAGCAGTCCGGCGGGGGCAGGGAGTATTGGCGAAAAACTGTTTTTT. The rearrangement links TRBV12-3 or TRBV12-4 to TRBJ1-4; tentative D call: TRBD1 (6 bases). The CDR3 totals 17 residues. V lost 5 bases and J 8 bases, leaving 24 bases between the germline ends.

The rearrangement links TRBV7-2 to TRBJ2-1; TRBD2 might be the D (7 bases). The CDR3 spans 24 residues. The V gene's germline CDR1 is SGHTA and CDR2 FQGNSA. V was trimmed by 0 bases and J by 0 bases, leaving 33 bases between them. CDR3 in DNA: TGTGCCAGCAGCTTAGCGCATAGGACCCAGGGCCTGGGGGGGGCTCCTCGCTCCTACAATGAGCAGTTCTTC. It codes for CASSLAHRTQGLGGAPRSYNEQFF.

V gene TRBV20-1 combines with J gene TRBJ2-5; weak D call: TRBD2 (5 bases). There are 12 residues in the CDR3. Germline V gives CDR1 DFQATT, CDR2 SNEGSKA (reference sequence). The CDR3 DNA is TGCAAGGAGGTTGGTAGAAAGGAGACCCAGTACTTC. It specifies CKEVGRKETQYF.

This chain uses TRBV28 with TRBJ2-2, with 11 bases lining up with TRBD2. CDR1 is MDHEN and CDR2 is SYDVKM in the germline V gene. This CDR3 contains 16 residues. V shed 4 bases, J shed 3 bases, and the junction held 4 bases outside the gene matches. CDR3 sequence reads: CASSSGLADYTGELFF. In DNA form, the CDR3 reads TGTGCCAGCAGTTCGGGACTAGCGGATTACACCGGGGAGCTGTTTTTT.

The rearrangement links TRBV5-1 to TRBJ2-5; perhaps TRBD1 as D (6 bases). The DNA end lines up better with TRBJ2-7; the J call may be wrong. The CDR3 totals 14 residues. CDR1 and CDR2 from the germline V gene are SGHRS and YFSETQ. CDR3 in DNA: TGCGCCAGCAGCTTGCAAACAGGGATCTACGAGCAGTACTTC. Its protein product is CASSLQTGIYEQYF.

This clonotype occurred many times. This chain connects TRBV7-9 to TRBJ2-7, with D uncertain. The CDR3 is 11 amino acids. V lost 4 bases and J lost 7, with 8 bases in between. Per germline, CDR1 SEHNR and CDR2 FQNEAQ (reference sequence). CDR3 in DNA: TGTGCCAGCAGCTGGACCGAAGAGCAGTACTTC. Amino acid sequence: CASSWTEEQYF.

The chain carries TRBV14 and TRBJ1-4, with a tentative D call TRBD1 (5 bases). Germline values: CDR1 SGHDN, CDR2 FVKESK. The CDR3 spans 13 residues. V was shortened by 5 bases and J by 9 bases, with 13 bases between the two germline ends. CDR3 residues: CASSWRGNQKLFF. CDR3 sequence (DNA): TGTGCCAGCAGCTGGAGGGGTAACCAAAAACTGTTTTTT.

This clonotype has only a few counts. V is TRBV3-1 and J is TRBJ2-5; D is perhaps TRBD1 or TRBD2 (5 bases each). V was trimmed by 2 bases and J by 1 base, leaving 11 bases between them. The CDR3 has 15 residues. Germline values: CDR1 LGHDT, CDR2 YNNKEL (reference sequence). CDR3 coding DNA: TGTGCCAGCAGCCAACCGGGACCAAGCCAAGAGACCCAGTACTTC. Amino acids: CASSQPGPSQETQYF.

Points on this clonotype: The junction shows a germline mismatch at one end, possibly a read error. The chain combines TRBV6-1 with TRBJ2-4, with D possibly being TRBD2 (5 bases). This CDR3 is 19 amino acids long. The germline V gene has CDR1 MNHNS and CDR2 SASEGT. The CDR3 loop reads CASSVSPSNSGLAKDIQYF. The CDR3 coding sequence is TGTGCCAGCAGTGTCTCCCCGTCTAACTCGGGGTTAGCCAAAGACATTCAGTACTTC.

V gene TRBV7-2 combines with J gene TRBJ1-2; 7 bases align to TRBD1. J gave up 5 bases and V 5 bases, and 8 bases lay outside the gene matches. Germline V gene data show CDR1 as SGHTA and CDR2 as FQGNSA. The CDR3 is 14 amino acids. Written as DNA, the CDR3 is TGTGCCAGCAGCCACCAGAGGGGGCCGTATGGCTACACCTTC. It encodes CASSHQRGPYGYTF.

The chain links TRBV6-6 to TRBJ1-4; D ambiguous. Trimming took off 2 bases at V and 4 bases at J, with 11 bases between the two ends. In germline, CDR1 is MNHNY, CDR2 SVGAGI (reference sequence). This CDR3 is built from 15 residues. In nucleotides, the CDR3 is TGTGCCAGCAGTTACCACCGGGATGGTAATGAAAAACTGTTTTTT. This gives the protein CASSYHRDGNEKLFF.

This clonotype turned up a few times. The rearrangement uses TRBV10-3 and TRBJ1-5; maybe TRBD1 (5 bases). CDR1 and CDR2 from the germline V gene are ENHRY and SYGVKD. CDR3 length: 13 residues. Trimming stripped 4 bases from V and 6 bases from J, with 10 bases between. CDR3 residues: CAISAGFGQPQHF. The CDR3 DNA follows: TGTGCCATCAGTGCAGGGTTCGGTCAGCCCCAGCATTTT.

The rearrangement links TRBV20-1 to TRBJ1-2; a weak D match, TRBD1 (5 bases). The CDR3 covers 15 residues. V was cut by 0 bases and J by 1 base, with 12 bases left in between. The germline V gene encodes CDR1 DFQATT and CDR2 SNEGSKA (reference sequence). For the CDR3, the DNA is TGCAGTGCTAGAGAAGTAGCAGGGCTTAACTATGGCTACACCTTC. Its protein is CSAREVAGLNYGYTF.

The sample holds a few counts of this clonotype. V gene TRBV25-1 combines with J gene TRBJ2-3; 8 bases fit TRBD2. The V segment lost 6 bases and the J segment 10 bases; nucleotides outside the gene matches: 6. The CDR3 length is 12 residues. The germline gives CDR1 MGHDK, CDR2 SYGVNS. The chain's CDR3 is CASRHSGVAQYF. CDR3 DNA: TGTGCCAGCAGACATAGCGGGGTTGCGCAGTATTTT.

The genes are TRBV2 and TRBJ2-3, with D perhaps matching TRBD2 (6 bases). CDR3 size: 15 residues. Trimming pared 1 base from V and 1 base from J, leaving 9 bases between. Germline V gene data show CDR1 as SNHLY and CDR2 as FYNNEI. CDR3 coding DNA: TGTGCCAGCAGTGAAGAGGGCGGGGGCACAGATACGCAGTATTTT. It yields the protein CASSEEGGGTDTQYF.